This T cell receptor beta chain stems from a study of CD4 T cells in relation to SARS-CoV-2 and coronaviruses. For the study at large: Shared crossreactive spike epitopes were mapped to their HLA restriction. Study-wide results and caveats: Pre-pandemic and post-infection samples never came from the same donor. SARS-CoV-2-driven expansion was significantly weaker in crossreactive than monoreactive clones.

CD4+ T cells from unexposed donors were obtained before the COVID-19 pandemic (2011-2018). Concerning this clone: The antigen is not known.

Assay used: immunoSEQ multiplex PCR; TCRdb lists only in-frame clones, some missing. The data show approximately 70,000 clones, roughly 93% seen once. Sample: naive CD4+ T cells from PBMCs. The subset is: naive CD4+ T cells isolated by negative enrichment. This receptor was taken from a human donor in good health.

CDR3: CSVEDGGGWRGYTF. CDR3 coding DNA: TGCAGCGTTGAGGATGGGGGGGGTTGGCGCGGCTACACCTTC. The chain carries TRBV29-1 and TRBJ1-2, with D tentatively TRBD1 (5 bases). From germline, CDR1 is SQVTM and CDR2 ANQGSEA. V shed 3 bases and J shed 8 bases, with 19 bases lying between them. The CDR3 covers 14 residues.